The T cell receptor (beta chain) under discussion was sequenced for a study of shared clonotypes between healthy human individuals. The overall study: Plates per donor: three CD4 naive, three CD4 memory, two CD8 naive, one CD8 memory.

Genomic DNA belonging to each subset was distributed in equal measure over several immunoSEQ plates. Repertoires were generated with immunoSEQ multiplex PCR, while TCRdb's copy carries only in-frame clones and drops some. The sample yields roughly 1,100,000 clones, around 76% seen once. Worth noting for this clone: Antigen specificity is unknown.

Study-wide points: Generation probabilities of non-shared clonotypes were lower (relative to those shared by all four donors).

Trimming cost V 6 bases and J 0 bases, with 8 bases left between them. The V gene's germline CDR1 is MNHEY and CDR2 SMNVEV (reference sequence). The CDR3 spans 13 residues. Splitting of CD4+ cells produced CD45RA+ naive and CD45RA-negative memory subsets. This sequence originates from a young man in good health. Sequenced: memory CD4+ T cells sorted from blood. Described subset: CD45RA-negative fraction. V gene TRBV27 combines with J gene TRBJ1-2; unclear D gene. The CDR3 coding sequence is TGTGCCAGCAGCAGAAGACCTAACTATGGCTACACCTTC. Amino acids: CASSRRPNYGYTF.